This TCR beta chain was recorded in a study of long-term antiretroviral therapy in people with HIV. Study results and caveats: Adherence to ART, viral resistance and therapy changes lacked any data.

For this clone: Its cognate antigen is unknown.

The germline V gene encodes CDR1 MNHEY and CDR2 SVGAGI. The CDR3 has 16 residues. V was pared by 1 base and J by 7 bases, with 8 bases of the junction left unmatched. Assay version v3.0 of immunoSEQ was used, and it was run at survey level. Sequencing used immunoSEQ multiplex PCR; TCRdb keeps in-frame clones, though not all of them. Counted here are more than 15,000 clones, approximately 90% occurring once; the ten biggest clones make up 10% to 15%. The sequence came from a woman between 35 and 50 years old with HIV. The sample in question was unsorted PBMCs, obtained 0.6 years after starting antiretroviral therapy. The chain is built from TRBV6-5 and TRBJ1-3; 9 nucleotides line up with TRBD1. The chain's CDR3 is CASSYLGQGRQNTIYF. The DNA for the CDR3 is TGTGCCAGCAGTTACTTGGGACAGGGAAGACAGAACACCATATATTTT.